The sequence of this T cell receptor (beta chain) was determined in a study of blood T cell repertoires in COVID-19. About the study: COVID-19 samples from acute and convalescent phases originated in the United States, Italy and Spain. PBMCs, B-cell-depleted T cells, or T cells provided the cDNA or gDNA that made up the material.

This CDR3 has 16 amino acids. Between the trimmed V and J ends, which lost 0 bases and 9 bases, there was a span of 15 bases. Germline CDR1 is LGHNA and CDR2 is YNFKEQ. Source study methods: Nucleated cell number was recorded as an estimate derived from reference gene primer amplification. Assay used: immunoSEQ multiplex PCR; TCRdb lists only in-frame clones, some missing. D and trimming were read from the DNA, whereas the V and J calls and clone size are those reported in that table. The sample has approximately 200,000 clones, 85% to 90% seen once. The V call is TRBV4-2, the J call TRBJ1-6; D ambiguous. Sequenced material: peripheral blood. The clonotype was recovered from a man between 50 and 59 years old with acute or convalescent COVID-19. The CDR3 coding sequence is TGTGCCAGCAGCCAAGATGAGGTGCGGGGAGGTTCACCCCTCCACTTT. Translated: CASSQDEVRGGSPLHF.